Each of the 20 T cell receptor beta chains below was sequenced from the same sample in a study of spatial heterogeneity in lung cancer. This sample's time point: blood at routine non-recurrence follow-up after resection. Using its own MiXCR run on the 5' RACE reads, TCRdb lists one record per CDR3 protein. The sample records 43,000 or so distinct CDR3 sequences, over 9.5% being singletons. Sample: PBMCs, taken at follow-up. The receptor set was obtained from a male donor with early-stage non-small cell lung cancer.

The chain recombines TRBV5-1 with TRBJ1-1; D perhaps matches TRBD1 (6 bases). Trimming cost V 4 bases and J 0 bases, with 13 bases left between them. CDR1 is SGHRS, CDR2 YFSETQ, per germline. This CDR3 spans 15 amino acids. The CDR3 bases are TGCGCCAGCAGCGTGTTAGGGGGAGTGAACACTGAAGCTTTCTTT. Residues: CASSVLGGVNTEAFF.

This clonotype occurred many times. The V and J genes are TRBV5-1 and TRBJ2-7, with D tentatively TRBD2 (5 bases). V lost 0 bases and J 5 bases, leaving 9 bases between the germline ends. CDR1 and CDR2 (germline): SGHRS, YFSETQ. The CDR3 totals 13 residues. CDR3 amino acids: CASSLAAADEQYF. Written as DNA, the CDR3 is TGCGCCAGCAGCTTGGCAGCGGCTGACGAGCAGTACTTC.

At least ten counts were recorded for this clonotype. The V call is TRBV12-3 or TRBV12-4, the J call TRBJ1-1; 9 bases fit TRBD1. J lost 3 bases, V lost 6 bases, and 5 bases had no gene match. This CDR3 region has 14 residues. The CDR3 DNA follows: TGTGCCAGCAGCCGCGACAGGGGGTACACTGAAGCTTTCTTT. This encodes CASSRDRGYTEAFF.

This clonotype was seen repeatedly, ten times or more. J is TRBJ1-4 and V is TRBV12-3 or TRBV12-4; D is uncertain. The CDR3 totals 14 residues. V lost 6 bases to trimming and J lost 0 bases, with 8 bases between them. CDR3 sequence reads: CASSLAATNEKLFF. In DNA, the CDR3 is TGTGCCAGCAGCCTCGCTGCAACTAATGAAAAACTGTTTTTT.

CDR3 protein: CASSLEQGRYTGELFF. The CDR3 bases are TGTGCCAGCAGCTTGGAACAGGGACGGTACACCGGGGAGCTGTTTTTT. The chain links TRBV5-5 to TRBJ2-2, with a tentative D call TRBD1 (6 bases). This CDR3 is 16 amino acids long. V lost 0 bases, J lost 3 bases, and 12 bases lay in between. CDR1 is SGHKS and CDR2 is YYEKEE in the germline V gene (reference sequence).

The sample holds many counts of this clonotype. The V call is TRBV3-1, the J call TRBJ2-3, with unresolved D. Trimming cost V 1 base and J 6 bases, with 14 bases left between them. CDR1 and CDR2 (germline): LGHDT, YNNKEL (reference sequence). The CDR3 has 15 residues. CDR3 nucleotides: TGTGCCAGCAGCCAAGCCCCATCTCTGGGGGATACGCAGTATTTT. Its protein is CASSQAPSLGDTQYF.

There are a few counts of this clonotype. CDR3 coding DNA: TGTGCCAGCAGTTCGCGCCAGTGGGAAGAGACCCAGTACTTC. Translating gives CASSSRQWEETQYF. The chain is built from TRBV6-2 or TRBV6-3 and TRBJ2-5; D gene ambiguous. CDR1 and CDR2 (germline): MNHEY, SVGEGT. This CDR3 contains 14 residues. V dropped 4 bases and J dropped 3 bases, with 12 bases sitting between them.

This clonotype has a single count. This chain connects TRBV4-1 to TRBJ1-5; D gene unclear. This CDR3 region has 13 residues. Between the trimmed V and J ends, which lost 6 bases and 7 bases, there was a span of 13 bases. Germline CDR1 and CDR2: MGHRA and YSYEKL. Here the CDR3 reads CASSSIGEQPQHF. In DNA form, the CDR3 reads TGCGCCAGCAGTTCGATAGGTGAGCAGCCCCAGCATTTT.

This clonotype was recorded many times. V usage is TRBV7-9 and J usage is TRBJ2-5; D is undetermined. The CDR3 is 13 residues long. The ends were cut back, 4 bases at V and 4 bases at J, with 10 bases in the middle. Germline V gives CDR1 SEHNR, CDR2 FQNEAQ (reference sequence). CDR3 sequence: CASSSTEGETQYF. The CDR3, as DNA: TGTGCCAGCAGCTCCACGGAAGGAGAGACCCAGTACTTC.

This clonotype was found many times. The chain combines TRBV30 with TRBJ2-7; weak D call: TRBD1 (6 bases). Germline values: CDR1 GTSNPN, CDR2 SVGIG (reference sequence). The CDR3 consists of 13 residues. The V end was cut by 2 bases, the J end by 1 base, with 9 bases between. Written as DNA, the CDR3 is TGTGCCTGGAGTCAGGGGCTATCCTACGAGCAGTACTTC. Translation: CAWSQGLSYEQYF.

The chain is built from TRBV13 and TRBJ2-5, with 7 bases aligning to TRBD2. The germline CDR1 and CDR2 sequences are PRHDT and FYEKMQ (reference sequence). This CDR3 is 16 amino acids long. With V trimmed by 1 base and J by 4 bases, 9 bases remained unmatched. The CDR3 protein is CASSLEAGASAETQYF. The CDR3 bases are TGTGCCAGCAGCTTAGAGGCGGGAGCGTCGGCAGAGACCCAGTACTTC.

This clonotype has only a few counts. This rearrangement joins TRBV29-1 to TRBJ1-1; D is possibly TRBD1 (6 bases). CDR1 SQVTM and CDR2 ANQGSEA come from the germline V gene. CDR3 length: 15 amino acids. V was shortened by 2 bases and J by 4 bases, with 17 bases between the two germline ends. The CDR3 coding sequence is TGCAGCGTTGAAAAGTACCGGGGGCCTGGCACTGAAGCTTTCTTT. Its translation: CSVEKYRGPGTEAFF.

This clonotype was seen more than once but under ten times. This chain joins TRBV18 and TRBJ1-4; the D gene is possibly TRBD1 (6 bases). CDR1 and CDR2 from the germline V gene are KGHSH and LQKENI. The CDR3 length is 14 residues. V lost 3 bases to trimming and J lost 4 bases, with 9 bases between them. The CDR3: CASSPDRSNEKLFF. DNA for the CDR3: TGTGCCAGCTCACCGGACAGAAGTAATGAAAAACTGTTTTTT. Full variable domain (missing parts from reference TRBV18 and TRBJ1-4): NAGVMQNPRHLVRRRGQEARLRCSPMKGHSHVYWYRQLPEEGLKFMVYLQKENIIDESGMPKERFSAEFPKEGPSILRIQQVVRGDSAAYFCASSPDRSNEKLFFGSGTQLSVL.

This clonotype was seen many times. The J gene is TRBJ2-7, the V gene TRBV4-1; 7 bases fit TRBD1. Germline assignment: CDR1 MGHRA and CDR2 YSYEKL. The CDR3 length is 14 residues. Germline trimming cut 1 base from V and 0 bases from J; bases unmatched to any gene: 0. CDR3 DNA sequence: TGCGCCAGCAGCCAAGGACAGGGCTCCTACGAGCAGTACTTC. Translating it yields CASSQGQGSYEQYF.

The chain recombines TRBV5-4 with TRBJ2-7, with 15 bases that match TRBD2. In germline, CDR1 is SGHNT, CDR2 YYREEE (reference sequence). V was clipped by 4 bases and J by 5 bases; unmatched bases: 4. The length of the CDR3 is 15 residues. CDR3 in DNA: TGTGCCAGCAGCCCCGGGACTAGCGGGAGGAACGAGCAGTACTTC. It codes for CASSPGTSGRNEQYF.

The chain is built from TRBV5-4 and TRBJ2-3; D perhaps matches TRBD2 (5 bases). Looked up from germline, CDR1 is SGHNT and CDR2 is YYREEE (reference sequence). CDR3 length equals 14 residues. V gave up 4 bases and J gave up 5 bases, with 14 bases separating them. The CDR3 DNA is TGTGCCAGCAGCCTTTGGGAGCGGAGAGATACGCAGTATTTT. It is translated as CASSLWERRDTQYF.

This clonotype was observed a handful of times. The chain combines TRBV29-1 with TRBJ1-1; TRBD1 aligns across 7 bases. The J segment lost 5 bases and the V segment lost 6 bases, leaving 6 bases of the junction unmatched. CDR3 length equals 12 residues. Germline assignment: CDR1 SQVTM and CDR2 ANQGSEA. CDR3: CSVNRGGTEAFF. The CDR3, as DNA: TGCAGCGTCAACAGGGGTGGGACTGAAGCTTTCTTT.

V gene TRBV3-1 combines with J gene TRBJ2-2; tentatively, D is TRBD2 (6 bases). The germline V gene encodes CDR1 LGHDT and CDR2 YNNKEL (reference sequence). Between the trimmed V and J ends, which lost 2 bases and 0 bases, there was a span of 10 bases. CDR3 length: 16 amino acids. The CDR3 sequence: CASSQSSAANTGELFF. Written as DNA, the CDR3 is TGTGCCAGCAGCCAATCTAGCGCAGCGAACACCGGGGAGCTGTTTTTT.

This clonotype was seen ten or more times. This sequence joins TRBV29-1 and TRBJ1-3, with TRBD1 matching 7 bases. The J segment lost 2 bases and the V segment lost 6 bases, leaving 4 bases of the junction unmatched. CDR3 length equals 13 residues. The germline V gene encodes CDR1 SQVTM and CDR2 ANQGSEA. Here the CDR3 reads CSVRDSPGNTIYF. In DNA form, the CDR3 reads TGCAGCGTGCGGGACAGCCCTGGAAACACCATATATTTT.

This clonotype was detected many times. The chain carries TRBV3-1 and TRBJ2-5; 8 bases align to TRBD1. Germline V gene sequence: CDR1 LGHDT, CDR2 YNNKEL (reference sequence). The length of the CDR3 is 17 residues. Trimming at V came to 0 bases and at J to 4 bases, leaving 10 bases not matched to a gene. The CDR3 DNA is TGTGCCAGCAGCCAAGAGATAGGACAGGGTGGGCGAGAGACCCAGTACTTC. It translates to CASSQEIGQGGRETQYF.